The entry below gives a single T cell receptor (beta chain) sequence along with its context. Its specificity is unknown. A read error may explain this, as a much larger clone is one base away. This sample stems from a study of T cell repertoires in cytomegalovirus infection. Findings and caveats of the study: Ex vivo responses were dominated by HLA-C-restricted CMV-specific TCR beta clonotypes. Cumulative frequency of public TCR beta families picked out carriers of CMV plus the relevant HLA.

This CDR3 contains 16 residues. Trimming cost V 0 bases and J 0 bases, with 9 bases left between them. In germline, CDR1 is MNHEY, CDR2 SVGEGT. A single record per CDR3 protein comes from TCRdb applying MiXCR to the reads. The sample has 90,000 to 130,000 distinct CDR3 sequences, 9.5% to 13% seen once. This rearrangement joins TRBV6-2 or TRBV6-3 to TRBJ1-5; tentatively, D is TRBD1 (5 bases). The source material was PBMCs, sequenced either directly or after in vitro stimulation (not recorded which). The TCR originated in a human donor in good health (CMV status not recorded). Some clones in this sample may be carry-over from other donors' samples. CDR3 in DNA: TGTGCCAGCAGTTACTCCAGACAGTATAGCAATCAGCCCCAGCATTTT. Translation gives CASSYSRQYSNQPQHF.